This T cell receptor (beta chain) was sequenced for a study of lymphopenia after photon versus proton radiotherapy. Study results and caveats: Proton therapy kept repertoires fairly stable, unlike photons, which gained effector/memory cells. Better survival with proton therapy was suggested as possible, not demonstrated. After the lymphocyte nadir, photon-treated repertoires showed oligoclonal expansion, especially of CD8+ Temra cells. Larger post-nadir TCR diversity loss correlated inversely with survival in deceased patients.

Points on this clone: Antigen unknown.

Produced via immunoSEQ multiplex PCR; TCRdb's table is partial and in-frame only. The profile shows about 42,000 clones, around 86% of them singletons. Trimming took 0 bases from V and 9 from J; bases not matched to a gene: 10. This CDR3 contains 17 residues. Germline V gene sequence: CDR1 LGHNA, CDR2 YSLEER. The source of this sequence is an older woman with pancreatic cancer. This sequence joins TRBV4-3 and TRBJ2-1; 11 bases align to TRBD2. The sample in question was peripheral blood, obtained from a patient treated with proton-based radiotherapy. CDR3: CASSQDAGSGRAAEQFF. The CDR3 nucleotides are TGCGCCAGCAGCCAAGATGCTGGTAGCGGGAGGGCCGCTGAGCAGTTCTTC.